This TCR beta chain was sequenced in a study of graft-versus-host responses after intestinal transplantation (dated by TCRdb to the early 2020s). Regarding the research as a whole: Multivisceral, liver-intestinal, or isolated intestinal transplants were received by the recipients. All recipients received anti-thymocyte globulin induction followed by maintenance tacrolimus and steroids for roughly three years. Bulk TCR-beta CDR3 sequencing was used to track graft-versus-host and host-versus-graft alloreactive T cell clones in the graft, circulation and bone marrow after intestinal transplantation. Alloreactive clones were identified by sequencing pre-transplant mixed lymphocyte reaction products and comparing these products with unstimulated pre-transplant donor and recipient T cells. The cohort enrolled 24 intestinal transplant recipients, one of whom was a retransplant, and 3 patients without pretransplant specimens were excluded. A peak of at least 4% donor T cells among recipient peripheral blood mononuclear cells was the definition used for donor T cell macrochimerism. Samples from three later patients were sequenced in-house on an Illumina MiSeq with MiXCR processing rather than by the commercial service. Overall study outcomes, separate from this receptor: GvH clones were detected in recipient bone marrow, and some appeared earlier in ileal mucosa or blood, consistent with an intestinal mucosal origin. In the allografts of patients with donor T cell macrochimerism, GvH to HvG T cell clonal ratios were high. Early after transplant, declines in HvG clones were associated with peak levels of circulating GvH clones. The conclusions were limited by the relatively low number and heterogeneity of the intestinal transplant patients.

In regard to this clone: Its antigen target is currently unknown. No base qualities exist here, and no much larger clone lies one base off it.

The library came from the immunoSEQ multiplex PCR assay. High-throughput TCR-beta CDR3 sequencing of genomic DNA from most patients was performed by Adaptive Biotechnologies. In the paper's pipeline: TCR sequencing data for roughly 20 patients were retrieved from Adaptive's ImmunoSEQ software; a few other patients were processed with MiXCR and VDJtools. CDR3 nucleotide sequences shared between donor and recipient were removed because the origin of such sequences could not be assigned. At least 2-fold expansion over unstimulated cells and a minimum CFSE-low frequency of 0.002% (template counts) or 0.001% (read counts) were required for clones to be classified as alloreactive. Mappable clones were those detected in sequenced pre-transplant spleen, lymph node, or MLR CFSE-low populations of the donor or recipient. Cumulative frequency of alloreactive clones was calculated as a percentage of all sequences weighted by copy number. TCRdb holds this immuneACCESS table with in-frame rearrangements only. Some clones are missing; in checked studies, unresolved V genes explain under half, and the rest has no known cause. That table supplies the V and J calls and clone size; D and trimming were determined from the DNA. For this sample there are 95,000 to 100,000 clones; roughly 88% appear just once. The ten largest clones add up to 1.4% of the sample.

V loses 4 bases, J loses 3 bases, and the germline ends lie 13 bases apart. From the cysteine up to the phenylalanine, the CDR3 has a length of 13 residues. Of all the DNA, just the CDR3 is kept, 39 bases in frame from base 1. The germline V gene encodes CDR1 SQVTM and CDR2 ANQGSEA. Blood samples were collected up to 4 times in the first month after transplant and then at least monthly when available. This clonotype was obtained from a human patient who received an intestinal transplant, so some T cells may come from the graft donor. This specimen consisted of PBMCs, obtained 255 days after intestinal transplant. The sequence is built from TRBV29-1 and TRBJ2-7, with no confidently assigned D gene. The bases are TGCAGCGTTGGTAGGAGACTCGACTACGAGCAGTACTTC. Its product reads: CSVGRRLDYEQYF.